This T cell receptor (beta chain) derives from a study of cytomegalovirus exposure and HLA in healthy donors (TCRdb year 2017). Concerning the study at large: According to an earlier analysis of several hundred of the donors, about 180 million T cells yielded over 90 million unique TCR beta sequences and approximately 300 Gb of sequence data. The genetic ancestry cluster associated with self-reported Caucasian donors included roughly four fifths of the roughly 360 genotyped donors. The later analysis used no new phenotypic data to find candidate immune exposures, relying instead on TCR beta sequences and their occurrence across donors. The number of typed donors differed by locus: about 620-630 for A, B, C, DRB1 and DQB1; 522 for DQA1; 606 for DPA1; and some 430 for DPB1. On average, around 240,000 unique TCR beta nucleotide sequences were sequenced per donor among some 420 genotyped donors of the cohort, with approximately 18% of those sequences being non-productive. The study aimed to test whether signatures of past pathogen exposure could be identified by cataloging public T cell receptors. Every discovery cohort repertoire had been produced on one sequencing platform. HLA typing covered class I and class II loci at four-digit resolution. Donor age, sex, ethnicity and CMV serostatus were compiled together with the repertoire data. An early release covering 550 to 700 HLA-typed donors comprised about 320 gigabases of sequencing data and tens of millions of unique TCR sequences. In addition to the first cohort of around 670 subjects, a separate validation cohort of approximately 120 different subjects was used. A later genetic analysis used genome-wide SNP genotypes for about 55% of the 666 donors, treating that subset as a discovery cohort. An earlier analysis of fewer than 750 of the donors used high-throughput TCR beta sequencing to judge whether each TCR beta V gene segment behaved as functional or pseudogenic. To predict cytomegalovirus infection status, the study brought together high-throughput TCR immunosequencing, statistical association of individual TCRs with disease status, and machine learning. Using immunosequencing, the study profiled T cell repertoires from fewer than 850 subjects and related those repertoires to cytomegalovirus serostatus. Four or five DR-DQ haplotypes were treated as single units for association and clustering because of strong linkage in the cohort. In a later analysis, previously published TCR beta repertoires from more than 500 donors were re-analyzed and high-resolution HLA genotyping was added so that TCR occurrence patterns could be studied. Overall results and qualifications from the work: While some public TCRs were present in many individuals, most TCR sequences turned up only very rarely across donors. Sequencing depth was assumed to be roughly uniform across donors in the presence/absence analyses, though that assumption may not hold. Some IMGT-functional V segments, including TRBV6-2 and TRBV6-3, could not be told apart with the 87-base-pair reads, so those segments were excluded. According to a later genetic analysis, donors in an Asian-associated ancestry cluster had fewer N-insertions in productive TCRs than the approximately 650-donor mean. In an earlier analysis of 450 to 750 of the donors, most TCR beta V segments appeared in productive rearrangements about 90% or about 30% of the time, broadly matching IMGT annotations. Because some donors lacked HLA typing at each locus, the association tests relied only on the typed subset. In a later analysis, some 18,000 TCR beta sequences were associated with specific HLA alleles at a false discovery rate of 0.05. The classifier was reported to diagnose cytomegalovirus status with high specificity and sensitivity in both the original cohort and the validation cohort. Correlated functional status among segregating V segments might reflect linkage disequilibrium, but an unknown experimental factor could not be ruled out. This cohort had only TCR beta chains sequenced, and the lack of alpha or paired-chain data limited which features could be detected. In a later analysis, most CMV-associated TCR beta chains were found to appear HLA-restricted, with HLA associations seemingly driven largely by CMV exposure. The only immune exposure information available for the cohort was CMV serostatus. In a later analysis, HLA-associated TCR beta chains were found to be more clonally expanded and to have lower generation probabilities than equally common non-associated chains. A further reported finding was that TCR beta sequences accurately predicted the HLA-A and HLA-B alleles for most subjects in the first cohort. Three of the identified cytomegalovirus-associated TCR beta chains were confirmed in vitro to be specific for cytomegalovirus antigens. The study listed 150 to 200 TCR beta chains as associated with cytomegalovirus. V-gene and J-gene trimming of TCR beta chains was associated with a missense DCLRE1C variant in a later genetic analysis, and the association was replicated in an independent cohort. A cluster of highly shared sequence variants was judged likely to represent a technical artifact of the sequencing pipeline. Assigning TCR associations to individual alleles was difficult when HLA alleles, especially DR and DQ, strongly co-occurred. In a later analysis, the rate of TCR association differed among HLA loci, with DRB1 alleles having the most associated TCRs and HLA-C alleles having the fewest. It was suggested by the authors that the approach could potentially be generalized to other disease states and immunological phenotypes. The earlier analysis of fewer than 750 of the donors excluded fewer than 20 rarely observed V segments, including chromosome 9 orphons, because counts were too low. Several of the top co-occurrence clusters appeared to be linked to parvovirus B19, influenza, CMV and Epstein-Barr virus, according to a later analysis.

V is pruned by 0 bases and J by 0 bases, leaving 2 bases of the junction without a gene match. As encoded in the germline V gene, CDR1 is SGDLS while CDR2 is YYNGEE. The cysteine opens and the phenylalanine closes a CDR3 of 17 amino acids. The retained sequence is limited to the CDR3, 51 bases, with the frame set at the first base. Remarks on this clone: Which antigen it targets is not known. Base-call qualities are not available, and no considerably larger clone is one nucleotide away.

The cohort consisted of 650 to 850 healthy bone marrow donors. At the time of sampling, all cohort members were nominally healthy, though unrecorded immune exposures were likely present. The donor was CMV seronegative and was included in the group of 352 seronegative cohort members. A peripheral blood sample was collected from each donor, and TCR beta sequencing was performed on peripheral blood mononuclear cells. Genomic DNA extraction from the blood cell samples was performed with the Qiagen DNeasy Blood Extraction Kit. The library was obtained by the immunoSEQ multiplex PCR assay. For the multiplex PCR, a mixture combining 60 forward primers for TCR Vbeta segments and 13 reverse primers for TCR Jbeta segments was used. The CDR3 region of rearranged TCR beta genes was amplified from genomic DNA with a multiplex PCR assay. The amplified TCR beta libraries were sequenced on the Illumina HiSeq System as 87-base-pair reads. In the authors' own workflow: A later analysis tallied around 82 million unique TCR beta chains across the 600 to 700 repertoires, and about 12 million of those chains were shared by two or more donors. To remove PCR and sequencing errors, raw reads were error-corrected and collapsed into unique sequences using a nearest-neighbor algorithm that merged closely related sequences. V, D and J gene segments were assigned by aligning CDR3 sequences to IMGT reference sequences. For a sequence to be retained, a match of at least six nucleotides was required to both a V gene segment and a J gene segment. A rearrangement counted as productive if the CDR3 had no stop codons and remained in frame with V and J, and every other rearrangement counted as non-productive. CDR3 was defined by IMGT convention, running from the second conserved V-encoded cysteine to the conserved J-encoded phenylalanine. Sequences without an unambiguous match to a single V gene segment were excluded from the earlier analysis of 500 to 700 of the donors. An earlier analysis of fewer than 750 of the donors classified V segments as functional when productive rearrangements were above 56.7% and as segregating when the standard deviation between donors was above 5%. A statistical classification framework was built for diagnosing cytomegalovirus status from the catalog of TCR beta chain sequences. V and J gene assignment, in a later analysis, came from comparing TCR nucleotide sequences with IMGT/GENE-DB human TR gene sequences. A later analysis assigned CDR3 sequences and most-parsimonious VDJ recombination scenarios with the TCRdist pipeline. A later analysis defined each TCR beta chain by its CDR3 amino acid sequence plus V-gene family, and excluded reads lacking a unique V-gene family. As a way to deal with suspected cross-contamination and a sequencing artifact, a later analysis dropped over 550 nucleotide sequences that were highly shared and had low generation probability. In a later analysis, a clonal expansion index for each public chain was calculated from normalized within-repertoire ranks of inferred template counts. A later analysis computed generation probabilities with a VDJ recombination model fitted to out-of-frame rearrangements, and checked the results against IGoR. In a later analysis, hypergeometric tests were used to score TCR-TCR, TCR-HLA and TCR-CMV co-occurrence, with a repertoire-size bias correction applied to TCR pairs. False discovery rates were estimated in a later analysis by permuting HLA or CMV assignments 20 times. In a later analysis, co-occurring TCRs were grouped with DBSCAN, and TCRdist sequence similarity was added when clustering was performed within HLA-allele-positive subsets. Repertoires with fewer than 30,000 or more than 120,000 public chains, plus five repertoires with anomalous nucleotide sharing, were excluded from co-occurrence clustering. TCRdb mirrors the immuneACCESS table, restricted to in-frame sequences. Some clones are absent from its copies; in checked studies, under half trace to an unresolved V gene, and the reason for the others is unknown. V and J calls and clone size come straight from that table; D and trimming were deduced from the DNA. A total of hundreds of thousands of clones appear in this sample, 80% to 90% of them only once. The ten largest clones take up approximately 2.9% of the sample.

The receptor was isolated from a man under 40 in good health and CMV-seronegative. The chain is encoded by TRBV9 joined to TRBJ2-1; 11 bases in the junction line up with TRBD2. Sequenced: PBMCs. The CDR3 reads CASSVVAGGHSYNEQFF. The DNA sequence follows: TGTGCCAGCAGCGTAGTAGCGGGGGGGCACTCCTACAATGAGCAGTTCTTC.